This T cell receptor (beta chain) was identified during a study of T cell clones after liver transplantation. Across the study: Samples came from ITN030ST, which attempted immunosuppression withdrawal within 2 years of liver transplantation. Subjects received no induction therapy and standard immunosuppression until randomization at 12-24 months post-transplant.

V gave up 4 bases and J gave up 3 bases; unmatched junction bases: 6. Germline CDR1 is SGHNT and CDR2 is YYREEE (reference sequence). The CDR3 length is 15 residues. Study conclusions and caveats: Post-transplant, graft-donor-reactive CD4 TCRbeta sequences in blood dropped significantly in most of the 8 subjects.

CD3+CD4+ and CD3+CD8+ cells were FACS-sorted from thawed unstimulated PBMCs. The repertoire was sequenced with immunoSEQ multiplex PCR; TCRdb's copy has only in-frame clones and lacks some. The data contain 75,000 to 95,000 clones, around 78% of them singletons. As to this clone: As yet, its antigen is unknown.

The specimen comprised CD4+ T cells from blood, sampled at the 22-month timepoint. The chain is built from TRBV5-4 and TRBJ2-2; TRBD1 matches 7 bases. The TCR originated in a human patient who received a liver transplant. Some T cells may trace back to the graft donor. Here the CDR3 DNA reads TGTGCCAGCAGCCTCGACAGGGCGGACACCGGGGAGCTGTTTTTT. Encoded protein: CASSLDRADTGELFF.